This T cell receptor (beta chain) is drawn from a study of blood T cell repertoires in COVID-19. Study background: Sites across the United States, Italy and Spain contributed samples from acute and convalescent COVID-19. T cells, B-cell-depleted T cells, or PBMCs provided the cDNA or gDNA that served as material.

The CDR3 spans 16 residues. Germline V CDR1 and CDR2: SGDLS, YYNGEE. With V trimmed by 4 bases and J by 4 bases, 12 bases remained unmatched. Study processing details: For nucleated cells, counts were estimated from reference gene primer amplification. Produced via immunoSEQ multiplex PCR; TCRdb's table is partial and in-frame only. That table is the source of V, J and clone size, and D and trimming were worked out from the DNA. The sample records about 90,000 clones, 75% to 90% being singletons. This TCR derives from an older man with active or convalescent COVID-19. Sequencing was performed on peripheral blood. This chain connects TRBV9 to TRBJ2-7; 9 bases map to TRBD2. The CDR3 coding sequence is TGTGCCAGCAGCTCGACGGCCGGTAGCGGGAGTTACGAGCAGTACTTC. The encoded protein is CASSSTAGSGSYEQYF. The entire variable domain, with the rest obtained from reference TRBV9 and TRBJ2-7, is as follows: DSGVTQTPKHLITATGQRVTLRCSPRSGDLSVYWYQQSLDQGLQFLIQYYNGEERAKGNILERFSAQQFPDLHSELNLSSLELGDSALYFCASSSTAGSGSYEQYFGPGTRLTVT.